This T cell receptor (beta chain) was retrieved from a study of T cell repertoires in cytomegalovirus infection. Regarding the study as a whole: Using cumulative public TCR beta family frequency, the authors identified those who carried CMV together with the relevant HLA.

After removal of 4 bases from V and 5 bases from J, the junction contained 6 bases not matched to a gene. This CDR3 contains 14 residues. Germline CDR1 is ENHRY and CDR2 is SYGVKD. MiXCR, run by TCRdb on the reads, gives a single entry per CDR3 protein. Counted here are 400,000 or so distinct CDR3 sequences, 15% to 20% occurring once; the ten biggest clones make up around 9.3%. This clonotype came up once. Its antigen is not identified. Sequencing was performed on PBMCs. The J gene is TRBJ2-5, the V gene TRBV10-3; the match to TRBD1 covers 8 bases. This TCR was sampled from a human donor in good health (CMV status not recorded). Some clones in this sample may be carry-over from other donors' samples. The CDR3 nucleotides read TGTGCCATCAGTGGGACAGGGTCTTTCGAGACCCAGTACTTC. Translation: CAISGTGSFETQYF.